This T cell receptor beta chain is from a study of early T cells in non-severe SARS-CoV-2 infection. TCRdb re-called the 5' RACE reads with MiXCR, one entry per CDR3 protein. The sample includes under 50,000 distinct CDR3 sequences, around 5.6% of them seen just once. This clonotype was detected only a few times. The CDR3 runs 13 residues. With 6 bases removed from V and 2 bases from J, the gap between germline ends came to 11 bases. This clonotype originated in an adult who was a healthcare worker with PCR-confirmed SARS-CoV-2 infection or an uninfected control (not recorded which). The specimen was whole blood. V gene TRBV12-3 or TRBV12-4 combines with J gene TRBJ2-7; D gene ambiguous. Here the CDR3 reads CASSLFQAYEQYF. CDR3 nucleotide sequence: TGTGCCAGCAGCCTCTTCCAGGCCTACGAGCAGTACTTC.